The present entry profiles one T cell receptor (beta chain) with its context. Germline loops: CDR1 SGDLS, CDR2 YYNGEE. There are 14 residues in the CDR3. V was cut by 0 bases and J by 4 bases, with 11 bases left in between. These data originate in a study of CD8 T cells in Susac syndrome. About 0.5 to 1 ug RNA was reverse transcribed with random hexamers. TCR beta CDR3 was amplified by immunoSEQ covering 54 Vbeta and 13 Jbeta. TCRdb analysed the immunoSEQ multiplex PCR reads with MiXCR anew, one entry per CDR3 protein. The table includes 140,000 to 150,000 distinct CDR3 sequences, around 94% detected once.

Material: CD4+ T cells from PBMCs. The sequence was collected from a human donor in good health. The chain links TRBV9 to TRBJ2-7, with D maybe TRBD1 (6 bases). The CDR3 DNA is TGTGCCAGCAGCGTAGACAGGGTCCCTTACGAGCAGTACTTC. This translates into CASSVDRVPYEQYF.